One and the same sample provided the 8 T cell receptor beta chains below, sequenced in a study of blood T cell repertoires in COVID-19. The repertoire was sequenced with immunoSEQ multiplex PCR; TCRdb's copy has only in-frame clones and lacks some. Of 180,000 or so clones listed, about 70% are singletons. Sequenced sample: peripheral blood. The receptors were gathered from a woman aged 50 to 65 with active or convalescent COVID-19.

This clone appeared a single time. The V gene is TRBV3-1 (or the pseudogene TRBV3-2), the J gene TRBJ2-2; no clear D. The germline V gene encodes CDR1 LGHDT and CDR2 YNNKEL (reference sequence). Trimming took 0 bases from V and 3 from J, leaving 11 bases between them. The CDR3 length is 16 residues. This chain's CDR3 is CASSQDLRGYTGELFF. The CDR3 DNA reads as TGTGCCAGCAGCCAAGACTTGCGCGGTTACACCGGGGAGCTGTTTTTT.

The V call is TRBV29-1, the J call TRBJ1-1, with a tentative D call TRBD1 (6 bases). The V end lost 7 bases, the J end lost 5 bases, and 11 bases lay between the germline ends. Germline V gene lookup returns CDR1 SQVTM and CDR2 ANQGSEA. This CDR3 comprises 11 residues. The CDR3 coding sequence is TGCAGCGCCGGGGGGCGAACTGAAGCTTTCTTT. Its translation is CSAGGRTEAFF.

The V and J genes are TRBV3-1 (or the pseudogene TRBV3-2) and TRBJ2-1; 9 nucleotides match TRBD1. CDR3 length equals 16 residues. The ends lost 1 base at V and 5 bases at J; junction bases unmatched: 6. The germline CDR1 and CDR2 sequences are LGHDT and YNNKEL (reference sequence). The CDR3 here is CASSQVPGQGNNEQFF. CDR3 in DNA: TGTGCCAGCAGCCAAGTTCCGGGACAGGGTAACAATGAGCAGTTCTTC.

The chain is built from TRBV11-2 and TRBJ1-5, with a weak D call TRBD1 (6 bases). Germline CDR1 reads SGHAT; CDR2 reads FQNNGV. This CDR3 region has 14 residues. V was clipped by 7 bases and J by 9 bases, with 19 bases between them. Written as DNA, the CDR3 is TGTGCCAGCACCGAACAGGGTTCCGGGACGCCCCAGCATTTT. Protein: CASTEQGSGTPQHF. Drawing the rest from reference TRBV11-2 and TRBJ1-5, the complete variable domain is EAGVAQSPRYKIIEKRQSVAFWCNPISGHATLYWYQQILGQGPKLLIQFQNNGVVDDSQLPKDRFSAERLKGVDSTLKIQPAKLEDSAVYLCASTEQGSGTPQHFGDGTRLSIL.

This chain uses TRBV7-2 with TRBJ2-7; the D gene is possibly TRBD1 (6 bases). Germline V CDR1 and CDR2: SGHTA, FQGNSA. Trimming took 7 bases from V and 0 from J, leaving 16 bases between them. The CDR3 extends over 15 amino acids. The CDR3 here is CASINPTGVSYEQYF. CDR3 DNA: TGTGCCAGCATCAACCCGACAGGCGTCTCCTACGAGCAGTACTTC.

The chain combines TRBV6-6 with TRBJ2-1; TRBD2 matches 16 bases. The CDR3 sequence is 17 residues long. Germline CDR1 MNHNY, CDR2 SVGAGI (reference sequence). The V and J ends lost 5 bases and 6 bases, in that order; junction bases with no gene match: 7. The CDR3 sequence is CASSRGTSGRVGNEQFF. CDR3 coding DNA: TGTGCCAGCAGTCGGGGGACTAGCGGGAGGGTAGGCAATGAGCAGTTCTTC.

The rearrangement links TRBV6-8 to TRBJ1-4, with D tentatively TRBD1 (5 bases). Germline V lookup: CDR1 MNHGY, CDR2 SAAAGT. V gave up 7 bases and J gave up 1 base, with 13 bases separating them. The CDR3 is 15 amino acids. The DNA of the CDR3 is TGTGCCAGCACCGGCGGGGCGGTAACTAATGAAAAACTGTTTTTT. Amino acid sequence: CASTGGAVTNEKLFF.

This rearrangement joins TRBV11-2 to TRBJ1-2, with D perhaps matching TRBD1 (5 bases). CDR3 length equals 18 residues. CDR1 is SGHAT and CDR2 is FQNNGV in the germline V gene. Trimming left V 5 bases short and J 3 bases short, with 25 bases between. CDR3 bases: TGTGCCAGCAGCCCAAGCAGGGACTATATTGGCACCCACTATGGCTACACCTTC. Encoded protein: CASSPSRDYIGTHYGYTF.